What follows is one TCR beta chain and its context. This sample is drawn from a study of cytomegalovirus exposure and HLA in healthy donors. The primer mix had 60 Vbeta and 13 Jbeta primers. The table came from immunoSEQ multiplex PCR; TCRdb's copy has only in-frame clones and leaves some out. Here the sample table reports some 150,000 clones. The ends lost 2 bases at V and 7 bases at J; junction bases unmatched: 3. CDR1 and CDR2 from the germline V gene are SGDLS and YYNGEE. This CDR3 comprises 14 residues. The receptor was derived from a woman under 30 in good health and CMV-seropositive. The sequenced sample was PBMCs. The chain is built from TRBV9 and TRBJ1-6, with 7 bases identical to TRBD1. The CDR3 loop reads CASSVDRRNSPLHF. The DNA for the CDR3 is TGTGCCAGCAGCGTGGACAGGAGGAATTCACCCCTCCACTTT.